The 17 T cell receptor beta chains below come from one sample, sequenced in a study of control samples from healthy donors and cancer patients. Here immunoSEQ multiplex PCR was the method, and the copy in TCRdb shows in-frame clones only, minus some. The sample yields about 85,000 clones, over 85% seen once. Sequenced input: blood. These receptors were taken from a man aged 50-60 years in good health.

The chain uses TRBV9 and TRBJ2-5; 11 bases are a match to TRBD2. This CDR3 region has 19 residues. From germline, CDR1 is SGDLS and CDR2 YYNGEE. J gave up 2 bases and V 3 bases, and 15 bases lay outside the gene matches. Written as DNA, the CDR3 is TGTGCCAGCAGCGCAAGCCCCGAGACTAGCGGGGAGCTACAAGAGACCCAGTACTTC. It yields the protein CASSASPETSGELQETQYF.

V usage is TRBV12-3 or TRBV12-4 and J usage is TRBJ1-1; maybe TRBD1 (6 bases). The CDR3 consists of 13 residues. V lost 2 bases, J lost 3 bases, and 7 bases lay in between. CDR3 loop: CASSLNRDTEAFF. The CDR3, as DNA: TGTGCCAGCAGTTTAAACAGGGACACTGAAGCTTTCTTT.

This rearrangement joins TRBV7-9 to TRBJ2-7; 11 bases fit TRBD1. CDR1 is SEHNR, CDR2 FQNEAQ, per germline (reference sequence). CDR3 length: 14 amino acids. The V gene end was trimmed by 4 bases and the J gene end by 5 bases; junction bases not matched to a gene: 4. The CDR3: CASSSWTGGHEQYF. CDR3 nucleotide sequence: TGTGCCAGCAGCTCCTGGACAGGGGGCCACGAGCAGTACTTC.

This chain uses TRBV19 with TRBJ2-2; no definite D call. Germline CDR1 LNHDA, CDR2 SQIVND (reference sequence). Trimming left V 3 bases short and J 5 bases short, with 13 bases between. The CDR3 is 15 amino acids. The CDR3 DNA is TGTGCCAGTAGTATGGGTAGGTCTGGAACCGGGGAGCTGTTTTTT. Amino acids: CASSMGRSGTGELFF.

The chain carries TRBV14 and TRBJ2-5, with a possible D match to TRBD2 (6 bases). There are 16 residues in the CDR3. Trimming left V 1 base short and J 2 bases short, with 14 bases between. Germline V gene data show CDR1 as SGHDN and CDR2 as FVKESK. CDR3 in DNA: TGTGCCAGCAGCCAAGGGTTCGGGGCGGGGCAAGAGACCCAGTACTTC. Its protein product is CASSQGFGAGQETQYF.

J is TRBJ2-1 and V is TRBV6-1; D might be TRBD2 (5 bases). This CDR3 comprises 16 residues. The germline V gene encodes CDR1 MNHNS and CDR2 SASEGT. The V end was cut by 2 bases, the J end by 4 bases, with 15 bases between. CDR3 loop: CASSEWRTQQYNEQFF. CDR3 bases: TGTGCCAGCAGTGAATGGAGGACTCAGCAGTACAATGAGCAGTTCTTC.

V and J are TRBV7-9 and TRBJ1-2; D not resolved. Trimming removed 3 bases at V and 1 base at J, with 9 bases between. CDR3 length equals 14 residues. Germline V lookup: CDR1 SEHNR, CDR2 FQNEAQ (reference sequence). This CDR3 is CASSLEPFNYGYTF. CDR3 sequence (DNA): TGTGCCAGCAGCTTGGAGCCGTTTAACTATGGCTACACCTTC.

V gene TRBV5-8 combines with J gene TRBJ1-5; no definite D call. CDR1 is SGHTS, CDR2 YDEGEE, per germline. With 4 bases removed from V and 4 bases from J, the gap between germline ends came to 9 bases. The CDR3 loop spans 13 amino acids. CDR3 region: CASSLNRNQPQHF. As DNA, the CDR3 is TGTGCCAGCAGCCTCAATCGAAATCAGCCCCAGCATTTT. The full variable domain, with the rest looked up from reference TRBV5-8 and TRBJ1-5, is EAGVTQSPTHLIKTRGQQATLRCSPISGHTSVYWYQQALGLGLQFLLWYDEGEERNRGNFPPRFSGRQFPNYSSELNVNALELEDSALYLCASSLNRNQPQHFGDGTRLSIL.

The chain carries TRBV10-3 and TRBJ2-7; possibly TRBD1 or TRBD2 for D (5 bases each). V lost 2 bases and J lost 2, with 13 bases in between. The CDR3 contains 15 residues. The germline V gene encodes CDR1 ENHRY and CDR2 SYGVKD. CDR3 sequence reads: CAISEARDGPYEQYF. CDR3 DNA sequence: TGTGCCATCAGTGAGGCCCGGGACGGTCCCTACGAGCAGTACTTC.

This clone was found once. The chain uses TRBV6-5 and TRBJ1-2; TRBD1 agrees at 8 bases. With 9 bases clipped from V and 3 bases from J, the junction kept 6 bases outside the gene matches. The CDR3 has 13 amino acids. Germline V lookup: CDR1 MNHEY, CDR2 SVGAGI. In nucleotides, the CDR3 is TGTGCCAGTCGATCGGACAGGGACTATGGCTACACCTTC. It encodes CASRSDRDYGYTF.

The chain is built from TRBV2 and TRBJ1-1; D is unresolved. The V gene's germline CDR1 is SNHLY and CDR2 FYNNEI. This CDR3 contains 15 residues. Trimming took 6 bases from V and 1 from J, leaving 15 bases between them. The CDR3 spells CASRGDRTRNTEAFF. CDR3 nucleotide sequence: TGTGCCAGCAGAGGCGACCGAACTAGGAACACTGAAGCTTTCTTT.

The chain is built from TRBV11-2 and TRBJ2-3; TRBD2 agrees at 13 bases. The CDR3 spans 17 residues. The germline CDR1 and CDR2 sequences are SGHAT and FQNNGV. The junction had 5 bases not matched to a gene; V was cut back by 2 bases and J by 3 bases. Here the CDR3 DNA reads TGTGCCAGCAGCTTAACTCGACTAGCGGGGGGAACAGATACGCAGTATTTT. Its translation: CASSLTRLAGGTDTQYF.

This clone was detected a few times. The rearrangement uses TRBV5-1 and TRBJ1-2, with D perhaps TRBD1 (5 bases). Germline CDR1 SGHRS, CDR2 YFSETQ. Trimming took 4 bases from V and 6 from J, leaving 16 bases between them. The CDR3 runs 14 residues. This CDR3 is CASSQDTRVHGYTF. The CDR3 DNA sequence: TGCGCCAGCAGCCAGGACACAAGAGTTCATGGCTACACCTTC.

The chain couples TRBV9 to TRBJ2-5, with TRBD2 as a possible D gene (6 bases). The CDR3 covers 13 residues. V dropped 4 bases and J dropped 2 bases, with 9 bases sitting between them. Germline CDR1 is SGDLS and CDR2 is YYNGEE. The CDR3 loop reads CASSPRGQETQYF. The CDR3, as DNA: TGTGCCAGCAGCCCCCGGGGGCAAGAGACCCAGTACTTC.

This clone was detected only a few times. The chain carries TRBV30 and TRBJ1-6, with 7 bases aligning to TRBD1. CDR1 and CDR2 from the germline V gene are GTSNPN and SVGIG (reference sequence). After removal of 7 bases from V and 7 bases from J, the junction contained 13 bases not matched to a gene. The length of the CDR3 is 15 residues. This CDR3 reads CALTGFGVGNSPLHF. As DNA, the CDR3 is TGTGCCTTGACAGGGTTCGGAGTAGGGAATTCACCCCTCCACTTT. The variable domain in full, with the rest retrieved from reference TRBV30 and TRBJ1-6, is SQTIHQWPATLVQPVGSPLSLECTVEGTSNPNLYWYRQAAGRGLQLLFYSVGIGQISSEVPQNLSASRPQDRQFILSSKKLLLSDSGFYLCALTGFGVGNSPLHFGNGTRLTVT.

This clone came up once. The gene calls are TRBV11-2 and TRBJ1-3; tentative D call: TRBD1 (6 bases). The CDR3 has 12 amino acids. The germline CDR1 and CDR2 sequences are SGHAT and FQNNGV. V dropped 10 bases and J dropped 4 bases, with 11 bases sitting between them. DNA of the CDR3: TGTGCCACCCTGGGGGCCGGAAACACCATATATTTT. Protein: CATLGAGNTIYF.

The chain uses TRBV19 and TRBJ2-1, with D perhaps matching TRBD2 (6 bases). The CDR3 runs to 16 residues. V lost 1 base to trimming and J lost 0 bases, with 10 bases between them. Per germline, CDR1 LNHDA and CDR2 SQIVND (reference sequence). The CDR3 bases are TGTGCCAGTAGTATAGGCCGGGGGACCTCCTACAATGAGCAGTTCTTC. Translation gives CASSIGRGTSYNEQFF.